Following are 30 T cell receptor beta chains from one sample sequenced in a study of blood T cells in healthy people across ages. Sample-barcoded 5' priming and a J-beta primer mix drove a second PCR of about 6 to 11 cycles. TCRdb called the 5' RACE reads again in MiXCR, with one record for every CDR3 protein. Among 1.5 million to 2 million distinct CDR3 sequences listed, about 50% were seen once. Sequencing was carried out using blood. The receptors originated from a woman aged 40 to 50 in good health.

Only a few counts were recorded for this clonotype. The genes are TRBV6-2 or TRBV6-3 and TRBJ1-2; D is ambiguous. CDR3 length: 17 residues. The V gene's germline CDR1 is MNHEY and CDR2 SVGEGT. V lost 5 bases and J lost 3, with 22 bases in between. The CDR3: CASSPLREYRADYGYTF. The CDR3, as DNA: TGTGCCAGCAGTCCGCTTCGAGAGTACCGGGCCGACTATGGCTACACCTTC.

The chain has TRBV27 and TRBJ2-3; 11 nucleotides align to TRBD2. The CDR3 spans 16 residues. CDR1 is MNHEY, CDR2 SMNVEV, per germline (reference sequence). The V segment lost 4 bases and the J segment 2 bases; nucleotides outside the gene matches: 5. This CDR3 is CASSSRLAGYTDTQYF. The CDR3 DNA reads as TGTGCCAGCAGTTCGCGACTAGCGGGGTACACAGATACGCAGTATTTT.

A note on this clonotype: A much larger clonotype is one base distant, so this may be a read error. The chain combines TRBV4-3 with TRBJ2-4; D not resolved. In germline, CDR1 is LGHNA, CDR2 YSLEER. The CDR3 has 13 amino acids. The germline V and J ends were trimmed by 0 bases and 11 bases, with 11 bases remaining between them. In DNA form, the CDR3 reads TGCGCCAGCAGCCAAGATTTTAGGTCCTTTCAGTACTTC. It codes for CASSQDFRSFQYF.

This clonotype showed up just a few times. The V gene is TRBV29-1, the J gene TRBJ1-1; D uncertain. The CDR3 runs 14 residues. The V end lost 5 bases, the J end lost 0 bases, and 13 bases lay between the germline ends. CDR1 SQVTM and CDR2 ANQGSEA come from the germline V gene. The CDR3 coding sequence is TGCAGCGTTACCCGACTGACCATGAACACTGAAGCTTTCTTT. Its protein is CSVTRLTMNTEAFF.

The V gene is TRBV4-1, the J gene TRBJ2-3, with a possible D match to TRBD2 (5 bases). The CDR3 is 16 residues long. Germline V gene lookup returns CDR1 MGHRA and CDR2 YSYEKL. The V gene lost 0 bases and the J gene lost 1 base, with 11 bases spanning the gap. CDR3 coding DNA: TGCGCCAGCAGCCAAGAGGCGAGCGGTGGCACAGATACGCAGTATTTT. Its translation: CASSQEASGGTDTQYF.

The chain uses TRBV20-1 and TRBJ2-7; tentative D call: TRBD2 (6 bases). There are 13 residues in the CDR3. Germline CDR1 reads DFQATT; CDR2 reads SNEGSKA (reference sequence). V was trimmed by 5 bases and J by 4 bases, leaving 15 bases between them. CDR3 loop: CSARGEVGYEQYF. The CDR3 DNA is TGCAGTGCTCGTGGGGAGGTAGGTTACGAGCAGTACTTC.

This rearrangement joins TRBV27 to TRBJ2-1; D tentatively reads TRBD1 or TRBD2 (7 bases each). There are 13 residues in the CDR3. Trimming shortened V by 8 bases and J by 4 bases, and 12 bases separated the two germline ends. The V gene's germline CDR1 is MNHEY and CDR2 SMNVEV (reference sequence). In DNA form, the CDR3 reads TGTGCCAGCCAGGGGGGGAGTTACAATGAGCAGTTCTTC. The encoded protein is CASQGGSYNEQFF.

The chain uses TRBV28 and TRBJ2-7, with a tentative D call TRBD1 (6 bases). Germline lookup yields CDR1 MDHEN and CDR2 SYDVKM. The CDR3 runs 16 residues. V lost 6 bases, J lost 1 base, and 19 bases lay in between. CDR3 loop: CASSPEQGSASYEQYF. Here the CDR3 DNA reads TGTGCCAGCAGCCCGGAACAGGGTAGCGCATCCTACGAGCAGTACTTC.

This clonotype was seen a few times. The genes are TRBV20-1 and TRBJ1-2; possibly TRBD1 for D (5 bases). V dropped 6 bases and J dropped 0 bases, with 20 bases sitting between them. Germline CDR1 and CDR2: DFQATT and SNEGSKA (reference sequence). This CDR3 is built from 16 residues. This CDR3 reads CSAQGKANLANYGYTF. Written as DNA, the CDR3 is TGCAGTGCCCAGGGCAAGGCAAACTTAGCTAACTATGGCTACACCTTC.

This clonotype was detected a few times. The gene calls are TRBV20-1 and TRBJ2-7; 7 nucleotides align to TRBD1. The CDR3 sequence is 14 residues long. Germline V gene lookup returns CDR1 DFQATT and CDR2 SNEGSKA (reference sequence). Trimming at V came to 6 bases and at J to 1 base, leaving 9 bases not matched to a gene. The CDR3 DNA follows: TGCAGTGCCTTACCTACAGGGGCGTCCTACGAGCAGTACTTC. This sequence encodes CSALPTGASYEQYF.

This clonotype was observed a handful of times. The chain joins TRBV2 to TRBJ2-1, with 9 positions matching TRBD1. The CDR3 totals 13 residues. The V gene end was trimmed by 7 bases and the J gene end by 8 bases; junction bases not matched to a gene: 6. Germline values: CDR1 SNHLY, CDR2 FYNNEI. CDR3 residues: CASKLDRGHEQFF. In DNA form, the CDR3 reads TGTGCCAGCAAGTTGGACAGGGGACATGAGCAGTTCTTC. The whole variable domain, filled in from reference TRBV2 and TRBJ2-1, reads EPEVTQTPSHQVTQMGQEVILRCVPISNHLYFYWYRQILGQKVEFLVSFYNNEISEKSEIFDDQFSVERPDGSNFTLKIRSTKLEDSAMYFCASKLDRGHEQFFGPGTRLTVL.

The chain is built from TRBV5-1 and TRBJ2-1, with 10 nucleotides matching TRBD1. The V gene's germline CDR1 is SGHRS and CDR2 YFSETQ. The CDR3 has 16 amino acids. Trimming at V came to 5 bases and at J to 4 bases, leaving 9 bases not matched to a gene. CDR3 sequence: CASRRAGTGVYNEQFF. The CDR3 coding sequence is TGCGCCAGCAGACGTGCCGGGACAGGGGTTTACAATGAGCAGTTCTTC.

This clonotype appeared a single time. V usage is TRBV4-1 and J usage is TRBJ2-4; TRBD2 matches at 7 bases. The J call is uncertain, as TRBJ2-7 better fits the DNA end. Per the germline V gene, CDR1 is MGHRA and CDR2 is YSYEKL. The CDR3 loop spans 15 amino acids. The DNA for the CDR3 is TGCGCCAGCAGCTTCCGCGGGGGTTCGAGCGGCGAGCAGTACTTC. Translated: CASSFRGGSSGEQYF.

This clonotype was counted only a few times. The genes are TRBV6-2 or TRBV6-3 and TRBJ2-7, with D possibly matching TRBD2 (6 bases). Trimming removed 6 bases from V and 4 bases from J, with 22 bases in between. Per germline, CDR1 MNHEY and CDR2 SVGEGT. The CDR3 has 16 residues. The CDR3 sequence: CASRDKEGAPRYEQYF. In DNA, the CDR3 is TGTGCCAGCAGAGACAAGGAGGGAGCCCCTAGGTACGAGCAGTACTTC.

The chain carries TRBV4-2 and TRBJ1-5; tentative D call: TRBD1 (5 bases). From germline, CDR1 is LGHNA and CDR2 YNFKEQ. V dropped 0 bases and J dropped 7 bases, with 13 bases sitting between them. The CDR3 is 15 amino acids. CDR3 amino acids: CASSQDSGLGQPQHF. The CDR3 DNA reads TGTGCCAGCAGCCAAGATTCAGGGTTAGGGCAGCCCCAGCATTTT.

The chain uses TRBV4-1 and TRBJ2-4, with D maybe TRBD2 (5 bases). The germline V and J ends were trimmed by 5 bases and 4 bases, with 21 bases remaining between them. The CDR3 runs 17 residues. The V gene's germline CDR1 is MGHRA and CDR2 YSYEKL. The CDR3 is CASSFPPSRLGKNIQYF. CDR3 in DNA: TGCGCCAGCAGCTTCCCACCTAGCCGTTTGGGGAAAAACATTCAGTACTTC.

The CDR3 protein is CASSEPGLAGSTEQYF. The CDR3, as DNA: TGTGCCAGCAGTGAACCGGGACTAGCGGGGTCTACCGAGCAGTACTTC. This chain uses TRBV6-1 with TRBJ2-7; 13 nucleotides agree with TRBD2. This CDR3 spans 16 amino acids. The V and J ends lost 2 bases and 6 bases, in that order; junction bases with no gene match: 7. Germline lookup yields CDR1 MNHNS and CDR2 SASEGT.

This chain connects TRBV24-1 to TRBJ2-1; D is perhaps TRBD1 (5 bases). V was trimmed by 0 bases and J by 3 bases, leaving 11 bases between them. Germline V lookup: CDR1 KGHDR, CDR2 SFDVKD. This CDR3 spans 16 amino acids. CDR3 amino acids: CATSDLQGNSYNEQFF. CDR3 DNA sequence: TGTGCCACCAGTGATTTGCAGGGTAATAGCTACAATGAGCAGTTCTTC.

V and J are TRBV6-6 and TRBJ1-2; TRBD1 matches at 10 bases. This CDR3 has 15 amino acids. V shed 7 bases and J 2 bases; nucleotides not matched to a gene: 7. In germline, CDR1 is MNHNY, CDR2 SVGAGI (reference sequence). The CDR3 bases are TGTGCCAGCACTCAGCCGGGACAGGGGAACTATGGCTACACCTTC. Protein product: CASTQPGQGNYGYTF.

CDR3 in amino acids: CASSLRTSGLNEQFF. The CDR3 DNA reads TGTGCCAGCAGTTTAAGGACTAGCGGGCTCAATGAGCAGTTCTTC. The J gene is TRBJ2-1, the V gene TRBV12-3 or TRBV12-4, with 11 bases matching TRBD2. The CDR3 is made up of 15 amino acids. V lost 2 bases and J lost 6; bases outside the gene matches: 3.

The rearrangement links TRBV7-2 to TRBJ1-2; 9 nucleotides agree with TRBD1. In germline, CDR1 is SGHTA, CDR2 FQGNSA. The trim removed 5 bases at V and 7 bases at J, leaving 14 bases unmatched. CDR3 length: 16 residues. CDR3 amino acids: CASSLKGTGTPSGYTF. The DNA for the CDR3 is TGTGCCAGCAGCCTAAAAGGGACAGGGACCCCCAGTGGCTACACCTTC.

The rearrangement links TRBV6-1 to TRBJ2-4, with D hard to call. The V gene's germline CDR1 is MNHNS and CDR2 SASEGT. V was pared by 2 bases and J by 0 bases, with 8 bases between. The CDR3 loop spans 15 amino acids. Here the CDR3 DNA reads TGTGCCAGCAGTGAACTCCCTTTAGCCAAAAACATTCAGTACTTC. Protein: CASSELPLAKNIQYF.

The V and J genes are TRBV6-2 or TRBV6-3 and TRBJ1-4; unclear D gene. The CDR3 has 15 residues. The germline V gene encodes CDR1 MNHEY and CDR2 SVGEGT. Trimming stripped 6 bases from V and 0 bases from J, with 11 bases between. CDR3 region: CASSLRPATNEKLFF. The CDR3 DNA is TGTGCCAGCAGCCTACGCCCCGCAACTAATGAAAAACTGTTTTTT.

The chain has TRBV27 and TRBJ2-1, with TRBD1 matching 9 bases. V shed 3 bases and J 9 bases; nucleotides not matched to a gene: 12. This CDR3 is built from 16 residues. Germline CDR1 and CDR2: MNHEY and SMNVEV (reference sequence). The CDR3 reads CASSFLGQGLQAEQFF. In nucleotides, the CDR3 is TGTGCCAGCAGTTTTCTGGGACAGGGCTTACAGGCTGAGCAGTTCTTC.

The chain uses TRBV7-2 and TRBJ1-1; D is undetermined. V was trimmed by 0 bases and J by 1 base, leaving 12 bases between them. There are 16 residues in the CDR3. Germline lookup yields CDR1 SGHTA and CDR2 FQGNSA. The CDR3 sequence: CASSLATVVGNTEAFF. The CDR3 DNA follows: TGTGCCAGCAGCTTAGCGACTGTTGTAGGGAACACTGAAGCTTTCTTT.

The CDR3 region has the DNA TGTGCCAGCAAGGAGACAGGGTACAATGAGCAGTTCTTC. It encodes CASKETGYNEQFF. The rearrangement links TRBV27 to TRBJ2-1; 7 bases line up with TRBD1. The CDR3 is 13 amino acids. Germline CDR1 and CDR2: MNHEY and SMNVEV (reference sequence). V lost 7 bases, J lost 4 bases, and 4 bases stayed unmatched.

The CDR3 nucleotides read TGTGCCAGCAGCGGACGGATTAGCGGGGGAGGAAGCTCCTACAATGAGCAGTACTTC. As protein: CASSGRISGGGSSYNEQYF. This rearrangement joins TRBV7-8 to TRBJ2-1; 9 nucleotides match TRBD2. The DNA end favors TRBJ2-7, so the J call may be wrong. CDR1 and CDR2 (germline): SGHVS, FQNEAQ. The CDR3 loop spans 19 amino acids.

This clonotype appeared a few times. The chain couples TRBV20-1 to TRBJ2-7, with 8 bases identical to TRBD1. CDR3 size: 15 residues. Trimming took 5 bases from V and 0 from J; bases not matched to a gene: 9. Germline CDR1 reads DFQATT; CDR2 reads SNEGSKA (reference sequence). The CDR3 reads CSALPGTGISYEQYF. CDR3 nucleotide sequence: TGCAGTGCTTTACCCGGGACAGGAATCTCCTACGAGCAGTACTTC.

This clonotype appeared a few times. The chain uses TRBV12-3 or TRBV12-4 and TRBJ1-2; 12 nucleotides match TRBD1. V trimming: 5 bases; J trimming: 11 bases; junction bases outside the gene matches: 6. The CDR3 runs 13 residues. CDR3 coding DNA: TGTGCCAGCAGTGCGGGACAGGGGGCCGGGTACACCTTC. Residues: CASSAGQGAGYTF.

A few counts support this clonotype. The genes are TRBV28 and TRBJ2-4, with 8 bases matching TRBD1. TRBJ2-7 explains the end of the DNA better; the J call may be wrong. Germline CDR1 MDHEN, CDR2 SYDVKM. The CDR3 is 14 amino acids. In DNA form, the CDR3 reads TGTGCCAGCAGTTCTGCGACAGGGGACTACGAGCAGTACTTC. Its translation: CASSSATGDYEQYF.